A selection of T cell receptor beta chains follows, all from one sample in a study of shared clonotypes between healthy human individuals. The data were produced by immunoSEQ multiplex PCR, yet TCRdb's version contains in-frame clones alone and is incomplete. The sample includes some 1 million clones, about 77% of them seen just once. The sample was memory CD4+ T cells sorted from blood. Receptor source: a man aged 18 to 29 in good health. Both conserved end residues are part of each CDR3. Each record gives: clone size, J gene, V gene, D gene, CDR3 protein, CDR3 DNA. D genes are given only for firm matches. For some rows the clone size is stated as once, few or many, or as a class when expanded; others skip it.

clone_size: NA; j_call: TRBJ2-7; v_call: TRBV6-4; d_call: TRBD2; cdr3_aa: CASSPLERGSLAANAYEQYF; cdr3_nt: TGTGCCAGCAGTCCACTCGAAAGGGGTTCCCTAGCGGCTAACGCCTACGAGCAGTACTTC
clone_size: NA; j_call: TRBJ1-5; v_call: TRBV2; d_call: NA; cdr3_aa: CASRGDSNQPQHF; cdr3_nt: TGTGCCAGCAGGGGGGATAGCAATCAGCCCCAGCATTTT
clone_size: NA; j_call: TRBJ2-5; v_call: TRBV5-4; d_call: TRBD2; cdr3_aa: CASSLEGGRGETQYF; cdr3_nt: TGTGCCAGCAGCCTAGAAGGCGGGAGAGGCGAGACCCAGTACTTC
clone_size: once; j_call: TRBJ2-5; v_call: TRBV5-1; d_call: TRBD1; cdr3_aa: CASRPGQIQETQYF; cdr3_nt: TGCGCCAGCAGGCCGGGACAGATCCAAGAGACCCAGTACTTC
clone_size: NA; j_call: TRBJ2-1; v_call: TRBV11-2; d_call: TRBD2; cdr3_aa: CASSLPLAGGSSYNEQFF; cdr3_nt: TGTGCCAGCAGCTTACCCCTAGCGGGAGGGAGTTCCTACAATGAGCAGTTCTTC
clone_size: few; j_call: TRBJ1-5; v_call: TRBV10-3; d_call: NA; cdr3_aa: CAISESVGNQPQHF; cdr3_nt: TGTGCCATCAGTGAGTCTGTCGGGAATCAGCCCCAGCATTTT
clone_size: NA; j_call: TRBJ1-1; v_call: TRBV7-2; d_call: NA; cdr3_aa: CASSPFQTNTEAFF; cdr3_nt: TGTGCCAGCAGCCCATTTCAGACGAACACTGAAGCTTTCTTT
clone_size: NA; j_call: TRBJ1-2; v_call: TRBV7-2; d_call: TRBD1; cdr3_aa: CASSFPGTGGHYGYTF; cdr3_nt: TGTGCCAGCAGCTTCCCCGGGACAGGGGGCCACTATGGCTACACCTTC
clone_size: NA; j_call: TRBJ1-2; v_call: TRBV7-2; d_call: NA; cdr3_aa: CASSPVSYLQGGYGYTF; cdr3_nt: TGTGCCAGCAGCCCCGTCAGTTATTTACAGGGAGGGTATGGCTACACCTTC
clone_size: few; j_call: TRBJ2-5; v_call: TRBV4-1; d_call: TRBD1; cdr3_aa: CASSPGQGVETQYF; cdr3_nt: TGCGCCAGCAGCCCCGGACAGGGTGTGGAGACCCAGTACTTC
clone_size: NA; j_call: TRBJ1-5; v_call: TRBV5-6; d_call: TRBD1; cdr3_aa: CASSRTGTRDNQPQHF; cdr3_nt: TGTGCCAGCAGCCGGACAGGGACAAGGGACAATCAGCCCCAGCATTTT
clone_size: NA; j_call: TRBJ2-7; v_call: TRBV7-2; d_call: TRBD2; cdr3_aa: CASSLSGHSYEQYF; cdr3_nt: TGTGCCAGCAGCCTTAGCGGGCATTCCTACGAGCAGTACTTC
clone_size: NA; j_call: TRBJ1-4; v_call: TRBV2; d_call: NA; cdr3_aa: CASSRGGLNEKLFF; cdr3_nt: TGTGCCAGCAGCCGCGGGGGACTTAATGAAAAACTGTTTTTT
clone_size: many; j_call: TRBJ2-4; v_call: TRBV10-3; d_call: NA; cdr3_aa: CAISETQGNIQYF; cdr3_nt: TGTGCCATCAGTGAAACGCAAGGTAACATTCAGTACTTC
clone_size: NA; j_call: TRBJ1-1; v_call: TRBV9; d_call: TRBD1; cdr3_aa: CASSGTGGSGYTEAFF; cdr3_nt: TGTGCCAGCAGCGGGACAGGGGGAAGTGGGTACACTGAAGCTTTCTTT
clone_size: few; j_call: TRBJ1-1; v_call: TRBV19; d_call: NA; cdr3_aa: CASSLPAANTEAFF; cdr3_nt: TGTGCCAGTAGTCTTCCAGCGGCGAACACTGAAGCTTTCTTT
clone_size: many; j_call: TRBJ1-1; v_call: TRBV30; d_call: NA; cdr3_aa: CAWSREKNTEAFF; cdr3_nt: TGTGCCTGGAGTCGGGAAAAGAACACTGAAGCTTTCTTT
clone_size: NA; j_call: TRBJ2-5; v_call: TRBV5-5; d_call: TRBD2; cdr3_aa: CASSSLAVRETQYF; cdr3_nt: TGTGCCAGCAGTAGTCTAGCGGTTAGGGAGACCCAGTACTTC
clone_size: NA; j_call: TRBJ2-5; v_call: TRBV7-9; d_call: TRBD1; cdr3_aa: CASSQGQGGTQYF; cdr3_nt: TGTGCCAGCAGCCAAGGACAGGGCGGGACCCAGTACTTC
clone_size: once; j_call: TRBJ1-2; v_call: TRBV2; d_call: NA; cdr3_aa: CACRADGGGYTF; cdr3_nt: TGTGCCTGCAGGGCAGACGGGGGAGGCTACACCTTC
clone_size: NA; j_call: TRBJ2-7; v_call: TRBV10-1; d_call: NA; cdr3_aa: CASSVGDGVSYEQYF; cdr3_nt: TGCGCCAGCAGTGTCGGAGACGGGGTATCCTACGAGCAGTACTTC
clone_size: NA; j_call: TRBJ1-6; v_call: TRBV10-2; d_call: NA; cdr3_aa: CATQEEQGGSPLHF; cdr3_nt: TGCGCCACTCAGGAGGAGCAGGGTGGTTCACCCCTCCACTTT
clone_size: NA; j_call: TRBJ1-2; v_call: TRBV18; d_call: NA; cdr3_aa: CASSPQVLSYGYTF; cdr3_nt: TGTGCCAGCTCACCACAGGTTTTATCCTATGGCTACACCTTC
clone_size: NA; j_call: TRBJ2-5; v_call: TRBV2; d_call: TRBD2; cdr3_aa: CASSARRMGLAGDRETQYF; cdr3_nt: TGTGCCAGCAGCGCAAGAAGAATGGGGCTAGCGGGAGATCGGGAGACCCAGTACTTC
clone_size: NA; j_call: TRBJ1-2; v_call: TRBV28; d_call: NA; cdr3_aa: CASSPQAGLGGYTF; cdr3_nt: TGTGCCAGCAGTCCACAGGCCGGGCTGGGAGGCTACACCTTC
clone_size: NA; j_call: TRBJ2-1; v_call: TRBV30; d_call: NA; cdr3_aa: CAWSVAGFNEQFF; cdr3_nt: TGTGCCTGGAGTGTTGCAGGGTTTAATGAGCAGTTCTTC
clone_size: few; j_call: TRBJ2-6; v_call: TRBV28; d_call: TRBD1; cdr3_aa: CASSAPTGQYSGANVLTF; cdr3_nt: TGTGCCAGCAGTGCCCCGACAGGGCAATACTCTGGGGCCAACGTCCTGACTTTC
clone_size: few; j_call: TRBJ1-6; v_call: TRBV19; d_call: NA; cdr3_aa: CASLGEGLSPLHF; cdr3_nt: TGTGCCAGCCTAGGAGAGGGTCTTTCACCCCTCCACTTT
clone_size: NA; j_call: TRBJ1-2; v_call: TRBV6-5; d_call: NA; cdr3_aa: CASSYIGGNYGYTF; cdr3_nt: TGTGCCAGCAGTTACATAGGGGGAAACTATGGCTACACCTTC
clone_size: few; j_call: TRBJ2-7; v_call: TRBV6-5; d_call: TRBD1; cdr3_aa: CASSYRDRDYEQYF; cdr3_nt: TGTGCCAGCAGTTACCGGGACAGGGATTACGAGCAGTACTTC
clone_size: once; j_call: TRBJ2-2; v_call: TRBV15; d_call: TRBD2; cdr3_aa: CATSRDVGLARTGELFF; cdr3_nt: TGTGCCACCAGCAGAGATGTGGGACTAGCGAGGACCGGGGAGCTGTTTTTT
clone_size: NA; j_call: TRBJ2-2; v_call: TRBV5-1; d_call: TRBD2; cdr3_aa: CASSKLAGDTGELFF; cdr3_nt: TGCGCCAGCAGTAAACTAGCGGGAGATACCGGGGAGCTGTTTTTT
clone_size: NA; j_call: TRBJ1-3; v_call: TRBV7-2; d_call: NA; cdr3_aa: CASSLDQGSGNTIYF; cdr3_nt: TGTGCCAGCAGCTTAGACCAGGGATCTGGAAACACCATATATTTT
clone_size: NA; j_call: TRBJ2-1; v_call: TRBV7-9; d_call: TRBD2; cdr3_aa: CASSLGLAEYNEQFF; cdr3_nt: TGTGCCAGCAGCCTGGGACTAGCGGAATACAATGAGCAGTTCTTC
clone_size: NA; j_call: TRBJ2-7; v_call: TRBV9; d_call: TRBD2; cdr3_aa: CASSVAAGAVYEQYF; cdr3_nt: TGTGCCAGCAGCGTTGCGGCGGGAGCAGTCTACGAGCAGTACTTC
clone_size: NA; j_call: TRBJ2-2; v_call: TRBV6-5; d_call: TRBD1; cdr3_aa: CASSWTGGHTGELFF; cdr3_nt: TGTGCCAGCAGTTGGACAGGGGGGCACACCGGGGAGCTGTTTTTT
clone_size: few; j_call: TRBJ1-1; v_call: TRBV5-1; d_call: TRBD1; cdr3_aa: CASSPQGGVAFF; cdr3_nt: TGCGCCAGCAGCCCCCAGGGGGGGGTCGCTTTCTTT
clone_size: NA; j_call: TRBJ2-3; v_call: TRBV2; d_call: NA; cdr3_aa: CASSELWGSDTQYF; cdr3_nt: TGTGCCAGCAGTGAACTTTGGGGGTCAGATACGCAGTATTTT
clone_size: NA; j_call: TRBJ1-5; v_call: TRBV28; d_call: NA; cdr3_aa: CASRGGGTHSNQPQHF; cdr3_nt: TGTGCCAGCAGGGGGGGAGGGACCCATAGCAATCAGCCCCAGCATTTT
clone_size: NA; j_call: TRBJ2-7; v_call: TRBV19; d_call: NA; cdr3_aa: CASSIGQGGEQYF; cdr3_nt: TGTGCCAGTAGTATAGGCCAGGGGGGCGAGCAGTACTTC
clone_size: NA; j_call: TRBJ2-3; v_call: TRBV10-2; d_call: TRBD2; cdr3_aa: CASSESGLGLSQYF; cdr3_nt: TGCGCCAGCAGTGAGTCGGGGCTGGGACTATCGCAGTATTTT
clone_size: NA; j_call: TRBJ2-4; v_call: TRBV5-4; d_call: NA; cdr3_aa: CASSSKSPEAKNIQYF; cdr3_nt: TGTGCCAGCAGCTCGAAATCCCCCGAGGCCAAAAACATTCAGTACTTC
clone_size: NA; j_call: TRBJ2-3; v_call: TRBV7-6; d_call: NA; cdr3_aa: CASSYNTDTQYF; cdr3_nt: TGTGCCAGCAGTTATAACACAGATACGCAGTATTTT
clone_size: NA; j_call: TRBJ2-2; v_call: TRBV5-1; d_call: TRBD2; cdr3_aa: CASSLAGENTGELFF; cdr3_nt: TGCGCCAGCAGCTTAGCGGGGGAAAACACCGGGGAGCTGTTTTTT
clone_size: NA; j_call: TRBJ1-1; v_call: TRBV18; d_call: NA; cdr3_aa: CASSPGWGAFTEAFF; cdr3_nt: TGTGCCAGCTCACCCGGTTGGGGGGCTTTCACTGAAGCTTTCTTT
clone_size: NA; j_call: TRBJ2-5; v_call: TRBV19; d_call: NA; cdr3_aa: CASDGGAGGETQYF; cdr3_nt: TGTGCCAGTGACGGAGGAGCTGGAGGGGAGACCCAGTACTTC
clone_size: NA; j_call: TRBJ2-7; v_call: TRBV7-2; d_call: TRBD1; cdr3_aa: CASSGQGTGKYF; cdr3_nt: TGTGCCAGCAGCGGCCAAGGGACAGGGAAGTACTTC
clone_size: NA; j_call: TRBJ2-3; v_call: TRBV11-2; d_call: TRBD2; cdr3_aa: CASNLDGGAQDTQYF; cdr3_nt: TGTGCCAGCAACCTCGACGGGGGGGCCCAAGATACGCAGTATTTT
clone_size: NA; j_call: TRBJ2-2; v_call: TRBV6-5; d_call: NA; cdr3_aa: CASTRAGWELFF; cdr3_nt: TGTGCCAGCACTCGAGCAGGGTGGGAGCTGTTTTTT
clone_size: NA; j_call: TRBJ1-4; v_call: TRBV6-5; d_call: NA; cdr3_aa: CASSPSGMVAEKLFF; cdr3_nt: TGTGCCAGCAGCCCCTCAGGGATGGTAGCGGAAAAACTGTTTTTT
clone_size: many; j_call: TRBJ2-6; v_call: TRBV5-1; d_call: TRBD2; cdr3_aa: CASSPSGTSGRTRSGANVLTF; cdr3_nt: TGCGCCAGCAGCCCGTCCGGGACTAGCGGGAGAACCCGCTCTGGGGCCAACGTCCTGACTTTC
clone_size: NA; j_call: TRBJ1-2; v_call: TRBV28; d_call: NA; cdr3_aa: CASSYNRGGYGYTF; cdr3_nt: TGTGCCAGCAGTTATAATAGGGGCGGCTATGGCTACACCTTC
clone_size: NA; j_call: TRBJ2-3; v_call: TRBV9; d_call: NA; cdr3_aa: CASSYLQGGGTDTQYF; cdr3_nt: TGTGCCAGCAGCTACTTACAGGGCGGTGGCACAGATACGCAGTATTTT